This T cell receptor (beta chain) was documented in a study of cytomegalovirus exposure and HLA in healthy donors. In the study overall: Of roughly 360 genotyped donors, roughly 81% grouped in the Caucasian-associated ancestry cluster. General study results and limits: Reported results showed that the classifier diagnosed cytomegalovirus status with high specificity and sensitivity. Some public TCRs appeared in many individuals, while most sequences were rare. The authors excluded some V segments, including TRBV6-2 and TRBV6-3, as indistinguishable.

Germline CDR1 MDHEN, CDR2 SYDVKM. V dropped 2 bases and J dropped 8; count of bases not matched to a gene: 15. The CDR3 is made up of 18 amino acids. Of note for this clone: Antigen: not known.

Both 60 Vbeta primers and 13 Jbeta primers went into the PCR. Clones were read by immunoSEQ multiplex PCR, and TCRdb kept only the in-frame ones, dropping some. Altogether about 160,000 clones are present, more than 70% being singletons, with the ten largest covering around 0.93%. The sequence was obtained from a man aged 25-45 years in good health and CMV-seronegative. The specimen sequenced was PBMCs. The gene calls are TRBV28 and TRBJ1-4, with 9 bases aligning to TRBD1. CDR3 DNA sequence: TGTGCCAGCAGTTTAATCGGGACAGGGAGGCGGATGGGGGAAAAACTGTTTTTT. It is translated as CASSLIGTGRRMGEKLFF.